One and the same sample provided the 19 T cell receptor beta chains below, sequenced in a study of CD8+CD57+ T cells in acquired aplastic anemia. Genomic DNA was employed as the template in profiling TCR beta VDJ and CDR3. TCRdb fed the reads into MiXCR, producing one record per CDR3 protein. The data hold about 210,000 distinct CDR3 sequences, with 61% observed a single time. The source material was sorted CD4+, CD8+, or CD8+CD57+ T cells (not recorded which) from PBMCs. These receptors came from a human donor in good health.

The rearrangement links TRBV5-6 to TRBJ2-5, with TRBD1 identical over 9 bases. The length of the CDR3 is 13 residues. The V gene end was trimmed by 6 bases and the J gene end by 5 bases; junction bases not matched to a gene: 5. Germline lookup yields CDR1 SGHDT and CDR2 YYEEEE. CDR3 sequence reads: CASTGTGWETQYF. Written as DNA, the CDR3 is TGTGCCAGCACCGGGACAGGGTGGGAGACCCAGTACTTC.

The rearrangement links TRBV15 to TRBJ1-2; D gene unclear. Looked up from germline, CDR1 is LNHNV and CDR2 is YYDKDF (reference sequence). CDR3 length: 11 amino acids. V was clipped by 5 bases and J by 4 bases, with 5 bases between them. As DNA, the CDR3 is TGTGCCACCAGCGGGTTCTATGGCTACACCTTC. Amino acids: CATSGFYGYTF.

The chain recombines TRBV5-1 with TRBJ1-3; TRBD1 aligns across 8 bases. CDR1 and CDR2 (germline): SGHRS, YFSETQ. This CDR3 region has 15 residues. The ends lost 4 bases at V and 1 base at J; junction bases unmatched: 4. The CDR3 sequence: CASSTGQGSGNTIYF. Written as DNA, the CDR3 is TGCGCCAGCAGCACCGGACAGGGTTCTGGAAACACCATATATTTT.

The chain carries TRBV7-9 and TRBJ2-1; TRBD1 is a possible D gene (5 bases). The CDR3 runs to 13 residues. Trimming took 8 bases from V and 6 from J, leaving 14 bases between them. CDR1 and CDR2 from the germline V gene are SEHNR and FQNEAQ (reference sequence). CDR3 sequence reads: CASSRGACNEQFF. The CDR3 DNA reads TGTGCCAGCTCCCGTGGGGCTTGCAATGAGCAGTTCTTC.

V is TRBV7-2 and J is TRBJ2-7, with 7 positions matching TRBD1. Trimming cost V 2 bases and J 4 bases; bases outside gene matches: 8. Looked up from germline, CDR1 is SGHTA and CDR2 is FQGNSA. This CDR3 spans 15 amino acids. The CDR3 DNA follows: TGTGCCAGCAGCTTAATAGGGGACAGACTATACGAGCAGTACTTC. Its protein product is CASSLIGDRLYEQYF.

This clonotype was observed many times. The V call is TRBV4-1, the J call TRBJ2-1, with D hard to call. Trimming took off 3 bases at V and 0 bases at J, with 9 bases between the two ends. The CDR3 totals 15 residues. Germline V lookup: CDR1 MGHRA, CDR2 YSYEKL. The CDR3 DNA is TGCGCCAGCAGCCACCCTAACCCCTCCTACAATGAGCAGTTCTTC. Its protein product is CASSHPNPSYNEQFF.

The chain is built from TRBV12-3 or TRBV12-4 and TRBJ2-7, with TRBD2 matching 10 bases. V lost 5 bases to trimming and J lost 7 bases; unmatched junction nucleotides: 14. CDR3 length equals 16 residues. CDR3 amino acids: CASSPAGLAGDLEQYF. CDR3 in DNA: TGTGCCAGCAGTCCCGCCGGGCTAGCGGGAGACCTTGAGCAGTACTTC.

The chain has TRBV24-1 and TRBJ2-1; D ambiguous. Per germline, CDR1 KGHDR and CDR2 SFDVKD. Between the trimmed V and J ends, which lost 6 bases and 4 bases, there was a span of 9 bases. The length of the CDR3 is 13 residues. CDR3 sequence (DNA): TGTGCCACCAGTCCACGTTTATACAATGAGCAGTTCTTC. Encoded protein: CATSPRLYNEQFF.

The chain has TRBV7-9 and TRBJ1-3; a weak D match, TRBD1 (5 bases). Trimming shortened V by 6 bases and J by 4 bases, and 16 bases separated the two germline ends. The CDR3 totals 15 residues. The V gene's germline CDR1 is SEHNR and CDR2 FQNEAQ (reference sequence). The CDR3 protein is CASRLGPGEGNTIYF. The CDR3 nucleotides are TGTGCCAGCAGACTCGGACCGGGGGAAGGAAACACCATATATTTT. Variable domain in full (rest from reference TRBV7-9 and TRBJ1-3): DTGVSQNPRHKITKRGQNVTFRCDPISEHNRLYWYRQTLGQGPEFLTYFQNEAQLEKSRLLSDRFSAERPKGSFSTLEIQRTEQGDSAMYLCASRLGPGEGNTIYFGEGSWLTVV.

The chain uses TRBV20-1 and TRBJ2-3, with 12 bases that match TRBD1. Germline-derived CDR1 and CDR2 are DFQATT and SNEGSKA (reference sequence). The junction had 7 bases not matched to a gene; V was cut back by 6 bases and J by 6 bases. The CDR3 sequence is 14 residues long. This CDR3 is CSARGDRGLDTQYF. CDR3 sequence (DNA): TGCAGTGCCAGGGGGGACAGGGGGCTCGATACGCAGTATTTT.

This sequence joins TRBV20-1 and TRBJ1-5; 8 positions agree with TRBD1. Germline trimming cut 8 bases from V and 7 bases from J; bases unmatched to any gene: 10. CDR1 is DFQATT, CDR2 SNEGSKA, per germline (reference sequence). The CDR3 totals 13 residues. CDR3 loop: CSYRTGLEQPQHF. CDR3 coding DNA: TGCAGTTACCGGACAGGGTTGGAGCAGCCCCAGCATTTT.

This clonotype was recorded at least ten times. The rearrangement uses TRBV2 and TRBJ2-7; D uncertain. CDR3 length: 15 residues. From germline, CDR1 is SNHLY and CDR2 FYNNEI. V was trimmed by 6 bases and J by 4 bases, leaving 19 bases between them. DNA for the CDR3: TGTGCCAGCAGGAAAACAGTTTCCGCCAGTTACGAGCAGTACTTC. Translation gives CASRKTVSASYEQYF.

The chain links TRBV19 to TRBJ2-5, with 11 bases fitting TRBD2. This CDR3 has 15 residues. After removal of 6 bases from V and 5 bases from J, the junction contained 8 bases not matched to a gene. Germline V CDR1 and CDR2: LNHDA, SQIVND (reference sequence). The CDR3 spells CASSNSGGAFETQYF. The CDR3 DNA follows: TGTGCCAGTAGCAATAGCGGGGGGGCCTTTGAGACCCAGTACTTC.

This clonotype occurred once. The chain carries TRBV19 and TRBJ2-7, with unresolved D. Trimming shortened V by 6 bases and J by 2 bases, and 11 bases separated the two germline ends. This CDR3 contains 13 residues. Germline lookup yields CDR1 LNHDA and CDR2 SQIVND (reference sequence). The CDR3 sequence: CASRADRTYEQYF. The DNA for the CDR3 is TGTGCCAGTAGGGCGGACCGGACCTACGAGCAGTACTTC.

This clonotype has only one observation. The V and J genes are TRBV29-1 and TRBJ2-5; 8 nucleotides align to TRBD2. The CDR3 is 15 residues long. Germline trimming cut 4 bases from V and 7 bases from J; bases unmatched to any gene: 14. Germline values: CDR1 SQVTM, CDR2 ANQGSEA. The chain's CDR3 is CSVGLVGGGRGTQYF. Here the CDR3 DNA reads TGCAGCGTTGGGCTCGTGGGCGGGGGGCGAGGGACCCAGTACTTC. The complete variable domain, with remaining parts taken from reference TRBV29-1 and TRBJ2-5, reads SAVISQKPSRDICQRGTSLTIQCQVDSQVTMMFWYRQQPGQSLTLIATANQGSEATYESGFVIDKFPISRPNLTFSTLTVSNMSPEDSSIYLCSVGLVGGGRGTQYFGPGTRLLVL.

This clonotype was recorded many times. The CDR3 loop is CASSLVPGGNGYTF. The DNA for the CDR3 is TGTGCCAGCAGCTTAGTACCAGGGGGTAATGGCTACACCTTC. The chain is built from TRBV7-8 and TRBJ1-2; 7 bases fit TRBD1. The length of the CDR3 is 14 residues. Germline CDR1 is SGHVS and CDR2 is FQNEAQ. J was trimmed by 6 bases and V by 1 base; bases with no gene match: 5.

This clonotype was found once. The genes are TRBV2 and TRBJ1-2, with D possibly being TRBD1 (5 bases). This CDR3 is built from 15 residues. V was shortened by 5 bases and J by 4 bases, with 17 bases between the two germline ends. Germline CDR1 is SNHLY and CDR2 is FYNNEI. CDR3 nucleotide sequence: TGTGCCAGCAGTAAGGAGCTGGGGGAAGTCTATGGCTACACCTTC. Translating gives CASSKELGEVYGYTF.

The CDR3 DNA reads TGTGCCAGCAGCCCCCTCGTACTGGGGACAGCCTTCTCCTACGAGCAGTACTTC. It specifies CASSPLVLGTAFSYEQYF. The V call is TRBV3-1, the J call TRBJ2-7; the match to TRBD1 covers 7 bases. This CDR3 contains 18 residues. Losses at the gene ends were 4 bases for V and 0 bases for J; bases not matched to a gene: 15. CDR1 and CDR2 (germline): LGHDT, YNNKEL (reference sequence).

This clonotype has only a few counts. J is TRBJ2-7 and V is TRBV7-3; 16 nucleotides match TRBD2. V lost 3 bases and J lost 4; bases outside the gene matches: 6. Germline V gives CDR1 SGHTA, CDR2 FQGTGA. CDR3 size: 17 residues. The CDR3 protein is CASSLGPGLAGGYEQYF. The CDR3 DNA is TGTGCCAGCAGCTTGGGACCGGGACTAGCGGGGGGGTACGAGCAGTACTTC.